This is a list of T cell receptor beta chains from one sample in a study of T cells in localized non-small cell lung cancer. TCRdb's table, derived via immunoSEQ multiplex PCR, lists solely in-frame clones and lacks some. This sample has tens of thousands of clones, with 93% found just once. The specimen was peripheral blood, collected before any cancer treatment. The receptors shown here come from a female donor of 60 years or more with stage I lung adenocarcinoma. Both conserved end residues are part of each CDR3. A D gene is named only where the DNA matches it firmly.

v_call: TRBV6-1; d_call: -; cdr3_aa: CASATTGGITEAFF
v_call: TRBV28; d_call: -; cdr3_aa: CASNGAGIALQGEQFF
v_call: TRBV7-2; d_call: -; cdr3_aa: CASSSQGKTNEKLFF
v_call: TRBV6-6; d_call: TRBD1; cdr3_aa: CASSSRGPSNQPQHF
v_call: TRBV27; d_call: -; cdr3_aa: CASSPLRNEQFF
v_call: TRBV10-1; d_call: -; cdr3_aa: CASSDVGTEAFF
v_call: TRBV6-5; d_call: TRBD1; cdr3_aa: CASSGTGVFEQYF
v_call: TRBV28; d_call: -; cdr3_aa: CASSLLVFRRHLDSYGYTF
v_call: TRBV19; d_call: TRBD1; cdr3_aa: CASSPWDRGNTIYF
v_call: TRBV27; d_call: -; cdr3_aa: CASSIRGAGNTIYF
v_call: TRBV5-1; d_call: -; cdr3_aa: CASSLEQGSKNIQYF
v_call: TRBV5-1; d_call: -; cdr3_aa: CASSFAGFSGNTIYF
v_call: TRBV11-2; d_call: TRBD1; cdr3_aa: CASSPPGQIKGGYTF
v_call: TRBV5-6; d_call: -; cdr3_aa: CASTPWGATGNTIYF
v_call: TRBV5-1; d_call: -; cdr3_aa: CASSLGGSSGNTIYF
v_call: TRBV18; d_call: TRBD1; cdr3_aa: CASSARQGYEQYF
v_call: TRBV19; d_call: -; cdr3_aa: CASSRDPDIYGYTF
v_call: TRBV28; d_call: -; cdr3_aa: CASSLAGALGTYEQYF
v_call: TRBV7-3; d_call: TRBD1; cdr3_aa: CASSLGQGVSQETQYF
v_call: TRBV5-4; d_call: -; cdr3_aa: CASSWGNTGELFF
v_call: TRBV7-9; d_call: -; cdr3_aa: CASSPIEGGQPQHF
v_call: TRBV2; d_call: -; cdr3_aa: CASTGDSKNIQYF
v_call: TRBV2; d_call: -; cdr3_aa: CASSEGGSQETQYF
v_call: TRBV9; d_call: -; cdr3_aa: CASSADVGGSTNEKLFF
v_call: TRBV9; d_call: TRBD2; cdr3_aa: CASSFGGTSGSNEQFF
v_call: TRBV7-2; d_call: -; cdr3_aa: CASSLAGGSGAGYTF
v_call: TRBV9; d_call: -; cdr3_aa: CASSPPWGTAGNEQFF
v_call: TRBV28; d_call: -; cdr3_aa: CASRFGSYGPQHF
v_call: TRBV7-9; d_call: -; cdr3_aa: CASSLAAQLADTQYF
v_call: TRBV7-3; d_call: -; cdr3_aa: CASSPGQGVDYGYTF
v_call: TRBV13; d_call: -; cdr3_aa: CASSLGARGETQYF
v_call: TRBV5-1; d_call: -; cdr3_aa: CASSIGTAKTYEQYF
v_call: TRBV9; d_call: TRBD1; cdr3_aa: CASSSPRQGGTGELFF
v_call: TRBV7-9; d_call: TRBD2; cdr3_aa: CASSLFYGRRGEQFF
v_call: TRBV7-2; d_call: TRBD1; cdr3_aa: CASSRYDRDNEQFF
v_call: TRBV1; d_call: -; cdr3_aa: CTSRITAGTPVPNEQFF
v_call: TRBV5-1; d_call: -; cdr3_aa: CASSLVGIEQETQYF
v_call: TRBV7-2; d_call: TRBD2; cdr3_aa: CASSPRTSYTGELFF
v_call: TRBV6-1; d_call: -; cdr3_aa: CASGGWTVGLYNQPQHF
v_call: TRBV2; d_call: -; cdr3_aa: CASSEAAYTRFF
v_call: TRBV5-4; d_call: TRBD1; cdr3_aa: CASSLVSRQGHGYTF
v_call: TRBV12-5; d_call: -; cdr3_aa: CASLKQGTRTEAFF
v_call: TRBV6-5; d_call: -; cdr3_aa: CATQMEPEAFF
v_call: TRBV7-6; d_call: -; cdr3_aa: CASSPRQAAGNQPQHF
v_call: TRBV7-9; d_call: -; cdr3_aa: CASSLRTYGYTF
v_call: TRBV7-9; d_call: TRBD1; cdr3_aa: CASSSSGGPQHF
v_call: TRBV29-1; d_call: -; cdr3_aa: CSVADDRNQPQHF
v_call: TRBV18; d_call: TRBD1; cdr3_aa: CASSPLRGPSYNEQFF
v_call: TRBV7-9; d_call: -; cdr3_aa: CASSLASGLSGANVLTF
v_call: TRBV7-2; d_call: TRBD1; cdr3_aa: CASSQDRGRNIQYF
v_call: TRBV4-3; d_call: TRBD1; cdr3_aa: CASSNTGGMRLNTEAFF
v_call: TRBV5-1; d_call: -; cdr3_aa: CASSLAWSEYGYTF
v_call: TRBV7-2; d_call: -; cdr3_aa: CASSPRGTATYNEQFF
v_call: TRBV21-1; d_call: -; cdr3_aa: CASSKGFHGRPITDTQYF
v_call: TRBV5-1; d_call: TRBD2; cdr3_aa: CASSPGLAGVKETQYF